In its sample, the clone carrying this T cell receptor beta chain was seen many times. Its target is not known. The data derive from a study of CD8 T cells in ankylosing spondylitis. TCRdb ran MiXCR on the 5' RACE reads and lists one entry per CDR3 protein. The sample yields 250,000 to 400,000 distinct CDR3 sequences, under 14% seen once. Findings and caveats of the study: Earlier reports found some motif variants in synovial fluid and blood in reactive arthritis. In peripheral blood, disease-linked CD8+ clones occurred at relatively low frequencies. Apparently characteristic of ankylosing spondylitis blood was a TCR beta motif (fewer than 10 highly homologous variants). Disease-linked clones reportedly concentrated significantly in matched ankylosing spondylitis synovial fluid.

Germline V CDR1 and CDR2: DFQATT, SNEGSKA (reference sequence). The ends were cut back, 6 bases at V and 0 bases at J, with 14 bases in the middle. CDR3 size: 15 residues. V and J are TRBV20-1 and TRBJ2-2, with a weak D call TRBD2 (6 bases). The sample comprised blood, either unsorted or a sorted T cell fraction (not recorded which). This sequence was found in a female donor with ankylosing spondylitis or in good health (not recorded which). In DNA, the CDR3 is TGCAGTGCCCCCCCTGGCGGGGCGAACACCGGGGAGCTGTTTTTT. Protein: CSAPPGGANTGELFF.